The 27 T cell receptor beta chains listed next were all sequenced from one sample in a study of shared clonotypes between healthy human individuals. Some clones are missing from TCRdb's copy, which holds only in-frame ones; the method was immunoSEQ multiplex PCR. The data show hundreds of thousands of clones, around 72% seen once. Sample: memory CD4+ T cells sorted from blood. Subset here: CD45RA-negative fraction. These receptors were obtained from a woman in her 30s in good health.

The V gene is TRBV5-4, the J gene TRBJ2-1; the match to TRBD2 covers 8 bases. CDR1 is SGHNT, CDR2 YYREEE, per germline (reference sequence). Trimming removed 2 bases from V and 7 bases from J; junction bases left unmatched: 8. CDR3 length: 15 amino acids. The CDR3 is CASSFSAGVQNEQFF. The CDR3, as DNA: TGTGCCAGCAGCTTTTCAGCGGGAGTTCAAAATGAGCAGTTCTTC.

This chain joins TRBV9 and TRBJ2-5, with a possible D match to TRBD1 (5 bases). V lost 0 bases to trimming and J lost 1 base, with 7 bases between them. In germline, CDR1 is SGDLS, CDR2 YYNGEE. The CDR3 runs 14 residues. The CDR3 loop is CASSVETVQETQYF. The CDR3 DNA is TGTGCCAGCAGCGTAGAGACAGTCCAAGAGACCCAGTACTTC. The full variable domain, its missing parts supplied by reference TRBV9 and TRBJ2-5, is DSGVTQTPKHLITATGQRVTLRCSPRSGDLSVYWYQQSLDQGLQFLIQYYNGEERAKGNILERFSAQQFPDLHSELNLSSLELGDSALYFCASSVETVQETQYFGPGTRLLVL.

Regarding this clone: Other DNA sequences in the sample encode the same CDR3. This rearrangement joins TRBV28 to TRBJ1-1; no clear D. CDR1 is MDHEN, CDR2 SYDVKM, per germline. The CDR3 consists of 12 residues. V dropped 2 bases and J dropped 4 bases, with 5 bases sitting between them. The CDR3: CASSLETTEAFF. For the CDR3, the DNA is TGTGCCAGCAGTTTAGAGACCACTGAAGCTTTCTTT. The variable domain in full, with the rest retrieved from reference TRBV28 and TRBJ1-1, is DVKVTQSSRYLVKRTGEKVFLECVQDMDHENMFWYRQDPGLGLRLIYFSYDVKMKEKGDIPEGYSVSREKKERFSLILESASTNQTSMYLCASSLETTEAFFGQGTRLTVV.

The V and J genes are TRBV20-1 and TRBJ2-5; D is possibly TRBD1 (5 bases). CDR1 is DFQATT, CDR2 SNEGSKA, per germline (reference sequence). The V and J ends lost 3 bases and 11 bases respectively, with 13 bases between them. The length of the CDR3 is 11 residues. CDR3 DNA sequence: TGCAGTGCTAGGTCAGGGATAGAGCAGTACTTC. Its protein is CSARSGIEQYF.

The chain couples TRBV29-1 to TRBJ1-2; D is undetermined. CDR1 is SQVTM and CDR2 is ANQGSEA in the germline V gene. This CDR3 has 12 amino acids. V was shortened by 0 bases and J by 7 bases, with 9 bases between the two germline ends. The CDR3 spells CSVEESGSGYTF. In DNA form, the CDR3 reads TGCAGCGTTGAAGAGAGCGGGTCTGGCTACACCTTC.

The chain joins TRBV7-2 to TRBJ2-7, with D unresolved. CDR1 and CDR2 (germline): SGHTA, FQGNSA. V lost 7 bases and J 2 bases, leaving 9 bases between the germline ends. CDR3 size: 12 residues. The CDR3 reads CASTDRAYEQYF. DNA for the CDR3: TGTGCCAGCACCGACCGCGCCTACGAGCAGTACTTC.

With respect to this clone: The junction departs from the called germline gene at one end, perhaps through a read error. The chain uses TRBV2 and TRBJ1-2; D remains ambiguous. The CDR3 has 12 amino acids. Germline V gene sequence: CDR1 SNHLY, CDR2 FYNNEI. The CDR3 coding sequence is TGTGCCAGCCGTGAGGCCTCGAATGGCTACACCTTC. Its protein is CASREASNGYTF.

The chain has TRBV11-1 and TRBJ2-5; the D gene is possibly TRBD1 (6 bases). With 6 bases removed from V and 7 bases from J, the gap between germline ends came to 12 bases. CDR3 length equals 12 residues. Germline-derived CDR1 and CDR2 are SGHAT and FQDESV (reference sequence). CDR3 amino acids: CASSPQGRTQYF. The CDR3 DNA reads as TGTGCCAGCAGTCCACAGGGAAGGACCCAGTACTTC.

This clone was seen only a few times. The J gene is TRBJ2-7, the V gene TRBV27; D is unresolved. Trimming removed 5 bases at V and 4 bases at J, with 18 bases between. This CDR3 is built from 15 residues. Germline loops: CDR1 MNHEY, CDR2 SMNVEV (reference sequence). The DNA for the CDR3 is TGTGCCAGCAGTCGCTCCTGGGGTACTGGGTACGAGCAGTACTTC. Its translation: CASSRSWGTGYEQYF.

The V call is TRBV28, the J call TRBJ1-4; tentative D call: TRBD1 (5 bases). The CDR3 consists of 15 residues. The germline gives CDR1 MDHEN, CDR2 SYDVKM. With 6 bases removed from V and 7 bases from J, the gap between germline ends came to 18 bases. CDR3 amino acids: CASRDPGPLSEKLFF. DNA of the CDR3: TGTGCCAGCAGAGACCCGGGGCCATTGAGTGAAAAACTGTTTTTT.

V usage is TRBV12-2 and J usage is TRBJ1-2. TRBV12-2 is shown as a pseudogene. The CDR3 is 12 amino acids. CDR3 amino acids: CASPPGNYGYTF. In DNA, the CDR3 is TGTGCAAGTCCTCCGGGGAACTATGGCTACACCTTC.

The chain links TRBV28 to TRBJ2-2; 8 bases agree with TRBD1. This CDR3 region has 16 residues. CDR1 is MDHEN and CDR2 is SYDVKM in the germline V gene. The J segment lost 1 base and the V segment lost 1 base, leaving 2 bases of the junction unmatched. The CDR3 protein is CASSLYGTGNTGELFF. CDR3 coding DNA: TGTGCCAGCAGTTTATATGGGACAGGGAACACCGGGGAGCTGTTTTTT.

This clone was observed a single time. The chain couples TRBV7-7 to TRBJ2-5, with D perhaps matching TRBD2 (5 bases). The CDR3 is 14 amino acids. V lost 3 bases and J lost 5, with 13 bases in between. From germline, CDR1 is SSHAT and CDR2 FNYEAQ (reference sequence). CDR3 bases: TGTGCCAGCAGCTTTAGAGGGCCGGGGGAGACCCAGTACTTC. Translation gives CASSFRGPGETQYF.

The rearrangement joins TRBV28 to TRBJ2-7, with a possible D match to TRBD1 (5 bases). This CDR3 has 13 residues. The ends were cut back, 6 bases at V and 2 bases at J, with 11 bases in the middle. Germline loops: CDR1 MDHEN, CDR2 SYDVKM. The CDR3 region is CASRRQIAYEQYF. As DNA, the CDR3 is TGTGCCAGCAGGCGACAGATCGCCTACGAGCAGTACTTC. Variable domain in full (rest from reference TRBV28 and TRBJ2-7): DVKVTQSSRYLVKRTGEKVFLECVQDMDHENMFWYRQDPGLGLRLIYFSYDVKMKEKGDIPEGYSVSREKKERFSLILESASTNQTSMYLCASRRQIAYEQYFGPGTRLTVT.

This clone was found once. J is TRBJ2-7 and V is TRBV14, with a tentative D call TRBD1 (5 bases). Between the trimmed V and J ends, which lost 3 bases and 3 bases, there was a span of 18 bases. This CDR3 has 16 residues. Germline V gene lookup returns CDR1 SGHDN and CDR2 FVKESK. The CDR3 is CASSQDPGLQGYEQYF. In DNA form, the CDR3 reads TGTGCCAGCAGCCAGGACCCCGGGCTGCAGGGCTACGAGCAGTACTTC.

CDR3 sequence: CASSTADRGYSNQPQHF. The DNA for the CDR3 is TGTGCCAGCTCAACGGCGGACAGGGGATATAGCAATCAGCCCCAGCATTTT. V and J are TRBV18 and TRBJ1-5; 9 nucleotides line up with TRBD1. V lost 5 bases, J lost 0 bases, and 8 bases stayed unmatched. The CDR3 totals 17 residues. CDR1 is KGHSH and CDR2 is LQKENI in the germline V gene.

V and J are TRBV5-1 and TRBJ2-5, with 8 bases identical to TRBD1. The V gene end was trimmed by 4 bases and the J gene end by 4 bases; junction bases not matched to a gene: 9. Looked up from germline, CDR1 is SGHRS and CDR2 is YFSETQ. The CDR3 spans 15 residues. As DNA, the CDR3 is TGCGCCAGCAGCCCTCAGGGGGCTCGGAGAGAGACCCAGTACTTC. This translates into CASSPQGARRETQYF.

CDR3 region: CASSFGSAGYTF. CDR3 bases: TGTGCCAGCAGTTTTGGTAGCGCTGGCTACACCTTC. This chain connects TRBV28 to TRBJ1-2; no definite D call. Trimming cost V 3 bases and J 7 bases, with 9 bases left between them. Germline CDR1 MDHEN, CDR2 SYDVKM. This CDR3 has 12 residues.

The chain recombines TRBV14 with TRBJ1-2; unclear D gene. CDR3 length equals 13 residues. CDR1 is SGHDN, CDR2 FVKESK, per germline. Trimming stripped 1 base from V and 5 bases from J, with 8 bases between. In DNA, the CDR3 is TGTGCCAGCAGCCAAGTAGGCGGATATGGCTACACCTTC. Amino acids: CASSQVGGYGYTF. Complete variable domain (other parts from reference TRBV14 and TRBJ1-2): EAGVTQFPSHSVIEKGQTVTLRCDPISGHDNLYWYRRVMGKEIKFLLHFVKESKQDESGMPNNRFLAERTGGTYSTLKVQPAELEDSGVYFCASSQVGGYGYTFGSGTRLTVV.

This chain links TRBV27 with TRBJ2-1; D perhaps matches TRBD1 (6 bases). Germline CDR1 is MNHEY and CDR2 is SMNVEV (reference sequence). This CDR3 spans 14 amino acids. V was pared by 8 bases and J by 7 bases, with 18 bases between. For the CDR3, the DNA is TGTGCCAGCCAACACCCGACAGGAAATAATGAGCAGTTCTTC. This sequence encodes CASQHPTGNNEQFF.

The rearrangement links TRBV7-2 to TRBJ1-2, with D unresolved. Per the germline V gene, CDR1 is SGHTA and CDR2 is FQGNSA. The CDR3 is 12 residues long. V lost 0 bases, J lost 4 bases, and 3 bases lay in between. CDR3: CASSLAVYGYTF. Written as DNA, the CDR3 is TGTGCCAGCAGCTTAGCCGTCTATGGCTACACCTTC. The full variable domain, rest sourced from reference TRBV7-2 and TRBJ1-2, is GAGVSQSPSNKVTEKGKDVELRCDPISGHTALYWYRQSLGQGLEFLIYFQGNSAPDKSGLPSDRFSAERTGGSVSTLTIQRTQQEDSAVYLCASSLAVYGYTFGSGTRLTVV.

The chain combines TRBV7-8 with TRBJ2-7; D gene unclear. Trimming took off 8 bases at V and 1 base at J, with 18 bases between the two ends. The length of the CDR3 is 15 residues. Germline V gene data show CDR1 as SGHVS and CDR2 as FQNEAQ. CDR3 sequence (DNA): TGTGCCAGCGGGCTTGGGCCAGCTGATTCCTACGAGCAGTACTTC. This codes for CASGLGPADSYEQYF.

The chain has TRBV9 and TRBJ2-7; tentatively, D is TRBD1 or TRBD2 (5 bases each). This CDR3 has 15 residues. The V gene's germline CDR1 is SGDLS and CDR2 YYNGEE. Between the trimmed V and J ends, which lost 0 bases and 6 bases, there was a span of 16 bases. The CDR3 region has the DNA TGTGCCAGCAGCGTAGGACAGCCGGGGCTCTCCGAGCAGTACTTC. Protein sequence: CASSVGQPGLSEQYF.

This chain links TRBV25-1 with TRBJ2-5; D is undetermined. CDR1 is MGHDK, CDR2 SYGVNS, per germline. Between the trimmed V and J ends, which lost 4 bases and 0 bases, there was a span of 9 bases. The CDR3 loop spans 14 amino acids. CDR3 residues: CASSGWPNQETQYF. CDR3 bases: TGTGCCAGCAGTGGGTGGCCAAACCAAGAGACCCAGTACTTC.

The chain combines TRBV5-5 with TRBJ1-1, with D possibly TRBD1 on 5 matching bases. The CDR3 runs to 15 residues. The germline V gene has CDR1 SGHKS and CDR2 YYEKEE (reference sequence). V was cut by 4 bases and J by 4 bases, with 17 bases left in between. CDR3 DNA: TGTGCCAGCAGCCGTACATGGGGGTCTGGCACTGAAGCTTTCTTT. This translates into CASSRTWGSGTEAFF.

This clone has more than one count but fewer than ten. The chain combines TRBV7-9 with TRBJ1-3; D not resolved. The germline gives CDR1 SEHNR, CDR2 FQNEAQ (reference sequence). This CDR3 has 15 amino acids. V lost 1 base and J 2 bases, leaving 9 bases between the germline ends. The CDR3 is CASSLVSSTGNTIYF. The CDR3 coding sequence is TGTGCCAGCAGCTTAGTGTCTAGTACTGGAAACACCATATATTTT.

This clone came up many times. The chain couples TRBV28 to TRBJ1-1, with no clear D. Germline V gene data show CDR1 as MDHEN and CDR2 as SYDVKM. V dropped 6 bases and J dropped 1 base, with 9 bases sitting between them. This CDR3 spans 13 amino acids. CDR3 in amino acids: CASRGSWNTEAFF. The CDR3, as DNA: TGTGCCAGCAGAGGAAGTTGGAACACTGAAGCTTTCTTT.